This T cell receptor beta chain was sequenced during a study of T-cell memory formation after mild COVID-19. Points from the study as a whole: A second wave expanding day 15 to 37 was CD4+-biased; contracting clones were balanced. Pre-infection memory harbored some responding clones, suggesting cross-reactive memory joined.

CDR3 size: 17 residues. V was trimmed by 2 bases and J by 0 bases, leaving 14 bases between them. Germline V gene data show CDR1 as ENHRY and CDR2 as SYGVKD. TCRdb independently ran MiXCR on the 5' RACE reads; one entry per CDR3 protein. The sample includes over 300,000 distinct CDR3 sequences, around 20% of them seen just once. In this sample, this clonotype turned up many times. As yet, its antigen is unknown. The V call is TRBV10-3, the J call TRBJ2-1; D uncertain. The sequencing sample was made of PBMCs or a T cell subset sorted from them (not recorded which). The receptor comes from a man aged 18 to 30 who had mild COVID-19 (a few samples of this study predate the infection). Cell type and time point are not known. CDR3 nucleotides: TGTGCCATCAGTGAGGGTAAAGGTTCGAGCTCCTACAATGAGCAGTTCTTC. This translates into CAISEGKGSSSYNEQFF.